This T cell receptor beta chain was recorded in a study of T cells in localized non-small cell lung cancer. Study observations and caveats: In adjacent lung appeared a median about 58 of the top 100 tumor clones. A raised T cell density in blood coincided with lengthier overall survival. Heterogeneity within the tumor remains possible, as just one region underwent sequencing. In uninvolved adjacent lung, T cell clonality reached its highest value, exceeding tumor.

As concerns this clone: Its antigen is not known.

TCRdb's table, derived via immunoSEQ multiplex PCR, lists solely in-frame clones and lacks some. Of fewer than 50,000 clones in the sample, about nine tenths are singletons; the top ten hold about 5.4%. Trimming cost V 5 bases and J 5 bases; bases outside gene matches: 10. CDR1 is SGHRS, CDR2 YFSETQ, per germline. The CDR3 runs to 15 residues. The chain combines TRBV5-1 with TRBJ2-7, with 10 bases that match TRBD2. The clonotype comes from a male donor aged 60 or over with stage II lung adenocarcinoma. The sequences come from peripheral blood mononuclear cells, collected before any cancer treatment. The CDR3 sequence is CASSLSAGGPNEQYF. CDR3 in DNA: TGCGCCAGCAGTTTATCAGCGGGAGGGCCAAACGAGCAGTACTTC.